The rows below give T cell receptor beta chains drawn from one sample of a study of T-cell reconstitution after alpha-beta-depleted transplantation in children. One entry per CDR3 protein results from TCRdb running MiXCR on the PCR reads. The data contain under 350,000 distinct CDR3 sequences, 9.9% of them seen just once; the ten biggest clones take up roughly a tenth. The source was PBMCs from the stem cell graft donor, collected from the stem cell graft. Receptor source: a human donor who donated a stem cell graft to a child with SCID. Both conserved end residues are part of each CDR3. Each record gives: V gene, J gene, D gene, clone size, CDR3 DNA, CDR3 protein. The D gene is left open where the match is weak. The size of a clone is reported for some rows only, either as once, few or many, or as a class for expanded clones.

V gene: TRBV12-3/TRBV12-4; J gene: TRBJ2-1; D gene: TRBD1; clone size: -; CDR3 DNA: TGTGCCAGCAGCAGACAGGGGGTCCAGTTCTTC; CDR3 protein: CASSRQGVQFF
V gene: TRBV4-1; J gene: TRBJ2-3; D gene: -; clone size: few; CDR3 DNA: TGCGCCAGCAGCCAGGAAATAGCTTTCACAGATACGCAGTATTTT; CDR3 protein: CASSQEIAFTDTQYF
V gene: TRBV12-5; J gene: TRBJ2-2; D gene: TRBD1; clone size: -; CDR3 DNA: TGTGCTAGTTTCCAGGGACAGCTGAACACCGGGGAGCTGTTTTTT; CDR3 protein: CASFQGQLNTGELFF
V gene: TRBV25-1; J gene: TRBJ1-1; D gene: -; clone size: few; CDR3 DNA: TGTGCCAGCGGGACTTCTTTGAACACTGAAGCTTTCTTT; CDR3 protein: CASGTSLNTEAFF
V gene: TRBV18; J gene: TRBJ1-1; D gene: TRBD1; clone size: -; CDR3 DNA: TGTGCCAGCTCGGACAGGGCTTTGGGCACTGAAGCTTTCTTT; CDR3 protein: CASSDRALGTEAFF
V gene: TRBV5-1; J gene: TRBJ2-7; D gene: TRBD1; clone size: -; CDR3 DNA: TGCGCCAGCAGCTTGCAAGGGACAGGGGAATACGAGCAGTACTTC; CDR3 protein: CASSLQGTGEYEQYF
V gene: TRBV29-1; J gene: TRBJ2-3; D gene: -; clone size: -; CDR3 DNA: TGCAGCGCAATAACAGGGTGGAGGGGCACAGATACGCAGTATTTT; CDR3 protein: CSAITGWRGTDTQYF
V gene: TRBV18; J gene: TRBJ1-1; D gene: -; clone size: few; CDR3 DNA: TGTGCCAGCTCACCCCCGTCCTACACTGAAGCTTTCTTT; CDR3 protein: CASSPPSYTEAFF
V gene: TRBV5-1; J gene: TRBJ1-5; D gene: -; clone size: -; CDR3 DNA: TGCGCCAGCAGCTTGGCCGGAACTAGCAATCAGCCCCAGCATTTT; CDR3 protein: CASSLAGTSNQPQHF
V gene: TRBV12-3/TRBV12-4; J gene: TRBJ2-7; D gene: -; clone size: -; CDR3 DNA: TGTGCCAGCAGTCCCGGACAGATACCCTACGAGCAGTACTTC; CDR3 protein: CASSPGQIPYEQYF
V gene: TRBV5-1; J gene: TRBJ2-7; D gene: -; clone size: many; CDR3 DNA: TGCGCCAGCAGCTTGGACATTACCTACGAGCAGTACTTC; CDR3 protein: CASSLDITYEQYF
V gene: TRBV5-1; J gene: TRBJ2-3; D gene: TRBD2; clone size: -; CDR3 DNA: TGCGCCAGCAGCACTGGGCTAGCGGGGGATCGAGATACGCAGTATTTT; CDR3 protein: CASSTGLAGDRDTQYF
V gene: TRBV18; J gene: TRBJ2-3; D gene: -; clone size: many; CDR3 DNA: TGTGCCAGCTCACCACAGGGCACAGATACGCAGTATTTT; CDR3 protein: CASSPQGTDTQYF
V gene: TRBV9; J gene: TRBJ2-7; D gene: TRBD2; clone size: few; CDR3 DNA: TGTGCCAGCAGCGTAGGGGCGGGGGTGAGCTCCTACGAGCAGTACTTC; CDR3 protein: CASSVGAGVSSYEQYF
V gene: TRBV6-1; J gene: TRBJ2-7; D gene: -; clone size: many; CDR3 DNA: TGTGCCAGCAGTGAAAATTGGGCCGCCTACGAGCAGTACTTC; CDR3 protein: CASSENWAAYEQYF
V gene: TRBV29-1; J gene: TRBJ2-3; D gene: -; clone size: many; CDR3 DNA: TGCAGCGTTCGGCGGGGCACCAGCACAGATACGCAGTATTTT; CDR3 protein: CSVRRGTSTDTQYF
V gene: TRBV14; J gene: TRBJ2-1; D gene: -; clone size: many; CDR3 DNA: TGTGCCAGCAGCCGGGGGGACTCTTACAATGAGCAGTTCTTC; CDR3 protein: CASSRGDSYNEQFF
V gene: TRBV3-1; J gene: TRBJ2-5; D gene: -; clone size: -; CDR3 DNA: TGTGCCAGCAGCCCCAGCGGTAGGGAGGGGGCCGGGGAGACCCAGTACTTC; CDR3 protein: CASSPSGREGAGETQYF
V gene: TRBV4-1; J gene: TRBJ2-2; D gene: TRBD1; clone size: few; CDR3 DNA: TGCGCCAGCAGCCAAGCACCGGGACAGTCGAACACCGGGGAGCTGTTTTTT; CDR3 protein: CASSQAPGQSNTGELFF
V gene: TRBV10-3; J gene: TRBJ2-7; D gene: TRBD1; clone size: many; CDR3 DNA: TGTGCCATCAGTGATAAAGGACAGGGGAGCTACGAGCAGTACTTC; CDR3 protein: CAISDKGQGSYEQYF
V gene: TRBV29-1; J gene: TRBJ1-2; D gene: -; clone size: -; CDR3 DNA: TGCAGCGGGAGTAGGGACCCAGTGGATGGCTACACCTTC; CDR3 protein: CSGSRDPVDGYTF
V gene: TRBV10-3; J gene: TRBJ1-6; D gene: -; clone size: -; CDR3 DNA: TGTGCCATCAGTGAAGGAGGGGGAAACAATTCACCCCTCCACTTT; CDR3 protein: CAISEGGGNNSPLHF
V gene: TRBV29-1; J gene: TRBJ1-1; D gene: -; clone size: many; CDR3 DNA: TGCAGCGTTGAAGATCGAAGGGGACATTCGAACACTGAAGCTTTCTTT; CDR3 protein: CSVEDRRGHSNTEAFF
V gene: TRBV24-1; J gene: TRBJ2-7; D gene: -; clone size: -; CDR3 DNA: TGTGCCACCACTCAGACAGCCTACGAGCAGTACTTC; CDR3 protein: CATTQTAYEQYF
V gene: TRBV10-3; J gene: TRBJ2-7; D gene: TRBD1; clone size: -; CDR3 DNA: TGTGCCATCAGTCCGGGACAGACCTACGAGCAGTACTTC; CDR3 protein: CAISPGQTYEQYF
V gene: TRBV10-3; J gene: TRBJ1-6; D gene: -; clone size: few; CDR3 DNA: TGTGCCATCAGTGAAACCCCGGATAATTCACCCCTCCACTTT; CDR3 protein: CAISETPDNSPLHF
V gene: TRBV7-9; J gene: TRBJ1-1; D gene: -; clone size: once; CDR3 DNA: TGTGCCAGCAGCTCCGGAGTAGCCAACACTGAAGCTTTCTTT; CDR3 protein: CASSSGVANTEAFF